This TCR beta chain was sequenced during a study of blood T cell repertoires in COVID-19. Study summary: Acute and convalescent COVID-19 specimens originated in the United States, Italy and Spain. The analysed material was cDNA or gDNA that came from T cells, B-cell-depleted T cells, or PBMCs.

Authors' methods: Amplifying reference gene primers gave estimates of nucleated cell counts. Some clones are missing from TCRdb's copy, which holds only in-frame ones; the method was immunoSEQ multiplex PCR. V, J and clone size are those of that table, while D and trimming were read from the DNA. The table records about 70,000 clones, around 83% of them present only once. The germline gives CDR1 MNHEY, CDR2 SVGAGI. This CDR3 comprises 15 residues. Trimming stripped 0 bases from V and 2 bases from J, with 11 bases between. This clone has only a few counts. The sequenced sample was peripheral blood. The origin of this receptor is a man aged 65 to 85 with active COVID-19. J is TRBJ2-7 and V is TRBV6-5; a possible D gene is TRBD2 (6 bases). The DNA for the CDR3 is TGTGCCAGCAGTTACTCAGTTGGCGGGGCCTACGAGCAGTACTTC. It specifies CASSYSVGGAYEQYF.